The source of this T cell receptor (beta chain) is a study of vaccination and CD4 T cells after COVID-19. Study as a whole: Four females and six males made up the convalescents, with two Hispanic. The stimulus for the cells was overlapping spike peptides derived from SARS-CoV-2, HCoV-NL63, HCoV-OC43 and HCoV-229E.

Whole-study findings and limits: For SARS-CoV-2-reactive clonotypes, the median went from roughly 19 to 38, a nonsignificant increase.

Sequencing of the DNA from cultured CD4+ T cells was carried out with the Oncomine TCR Beta short-read assay. TCRdb independently ran MiXCR on the PCR reads; one entry per CDR3 protein. Of about 15,000 distinct CDR3 sequences in the sample, less than 30% were seen once. Treatment denoted: roughly nine-day PBMC culture with coronavirus spike peptide pools or control peptides (ViraFEST assay). TCRs were sequenced by ViraFEST after antigen-specific T cells had been expanded with peptide pools. As to this clonotype: Antigen: not known.

Germline CDR1 LNHDA, CDR2 SQIVND (reference sequence). V gave up 5 bases and J gave up 9 bases; unmatched junction bases: 4. This CDR3 has 13 residues. The TCR sequence derives from a human donor with COVID-19. The specimen sequenced was cultured CD4+ T cells from blood. This rearrangement joins TRBV19 to TRBJ1-6; TRBD1 aligns across 7 bases. The CDR3 sequence is CASSENRGSPLHF. The CDR3 nucleotides are TGTGCCAGTAGTGAAAACAGGGGTTCACCCCTCCACTTT.